The 32 T cell receptor beta chains listed next were all sequenced from one sample in a study of human T cells and chemical hapten exposure. Time point of the sample: patch test 3, about 24 weeks after DPC sensitization. The sample's treatment: therapeutic diphenylcyclopropenone sensitization with weekly scalp DPC. In TCRdb, the RACE reads were re-called with MiXCR into one record per CDR3 protein. This sample has 150,000 to 200,000 distinct CDR3 sequences, with around a quarter found just once. The starting material was whole blood, obtained in connection with sensitization to the hapten diphenylcyclopropenone (DPC). The origin of the receptors is a woman aged 40 to 50 with alopecia areata. Some clones in this sample may be carry-over from other donors' samples.

The genes are TRBV7-6 and TRBJ2-1; tentatively, D is TRBD1 or TRBD2 (7 bases each). CDR3 length: 19 amino acids. Germline loops: CDR1 SGHVS, CDR2 FNYEAQ. The germline V and J ends were trimmed by 0 bases and 6 bases, with 24 bases remaining between them. The DNA of the CDR3 is TGTGCCAGCAGCTTAGCGGGCAGGGGGGGAACGGGGCCTTTCAATGAGCAGTTCTTC. Translating it yields CASSLAGRGGTGPFNEQFF. Looking up the rest from reference TRBV7-6 and TRBJ2-1 gives the full variable domain: GAGVSQSPRYKVTKRGQDVALRCDPISGHVSLYWYRQALGQGPEFLTYFNYEAQQDKSGLPNDRFSAERPEGSISTLTIQRTEQRDSAMYRCASSLAGRGGTGPFNEQFFGPGTRLTVL.

This sequence joins TRBV5-1 and TRBJ1-4; 8 nucleotides line up with TRBD1. Per germline, CDR1 SGHRS and CDR2 YFSETQ. With V trimmed by 0 bases and J by 8 bases, 6 bases remained unmatched. The CDR3 extends over 15 amino acids. The CDR3, as DNA: TGCGCCAGCAGCTTGGGCGTGACAGGGGACGAAAAACTGTTTTTT. This encodes CASSLGVTGDEKLFF.

This chain links TRBV20-1 with TRBJ2-1, with 11 bases lining up with TRBD1. The germline V gene has CDR1 DFQATT and CDR2 SNEGSKA (reference sequence). Trimming took 6 bases from V and 7 from J; bases not matched to a gene: 14. The CDR3 length is 16 residues. The CDR3 loop reads CSAPNSGTGGGNEQFF. CDR3 in DNA: TGCAGTGCCCCTAACTCCGGGACAGGGGGTGGGAATGAGCAGTTCTTC.

The J gene is TRBJ1-3, the V gene TRBV12-3 or TRBV12-4; TRBD1 matches 7 bases. The CDR3 is 18 residues long. Losses at the gene ends were 3 bases for V and 2 bases for J; bases not matched to a gene: 13. The CDR3 sequence is CASSFRGQTQGAGNTIYF. The DNA for the CDR3 is TGTGCCAGCAGTTTTCGGGGACAGACACAGGGAGCTGGAAACACCATATATTTT.

The sample holds a few counts of this clonotype. The chain joins TRBV20-1 to TRBJ1-2, with TRBD1 as a possible D gene (5 bases). Trimming took off 4 bases at V and 4 bases at J, with 19 bases between the two ends. There are 15 residues in the CDR3. The germline V gene has CDR1 DFQATT and CDR2 SNEGSKA (reference sequence). The DNA of the CDR3 is TGCAGTGCTACAAGAGGGGACGGTTCTAGCTATGGCTACACCTTC. As protein: CSATRGDGSSYGYTF.

The chain joins TRBV25-1 to TRBJ2-7, with D possibly being TRBD1 (6 bases). Germline CDR1 reads MGHDK; CDR2 reads SYGVNS. V dropped 2 bases and J dropped 12 bases, with 14 bases sitting between them. The CDR3 has 12 amino acids. The chain's CDR3 is CASSEITGRVYF. The CDR3 DNA is TGTGCCAGCAGTGAAATCACAGGGCGCGTGTACTTC.

This chain uses TRBV28 with TRBJ2-5; unclear D gene. V was shortened by 6 bases and J by 3 bases, with 8 bases between the two germline ends. Germline V lookup: CDR1 MDHEN, CDR2 SYDVKM. The CDR3 has 12 amino acids. CDR3 nucleotides: TGTGCCAGCAGGAATCCCGAAGAGACCCAGTACTTC. This gives the protein CASRNPEETQYF.

The V gene is TRBV9, the J gene TRBJ2-3; 11 bases match TRBD1. This CDR3 has 15 residues. Germline V gene sequence: CDR1 SGDLS, CDR2 YYNGEE. Unmatched junction bases numbered 6, after V lost 2 bases and J lost 7 bases. CDR3 nucleotide sequence: TGTGCCAGCAGCGTGGGGGACAGGGGGTGGAATACGCAGTATTTT. It yields the protein CASSVGDRGWNTQYF.

This chain connects TRBV5-5 to TRBJ2-3; 8 bases line up with TRBD2. The junction had 14 bases not matched to a gene; V was cut back by 7 bases and J by 1 base. Germline CDR1 and CDR2: SGHKS and YYEKEE (reference sequence). This CDR3 has 17 residues. The CDR3 DNA is TGTGCCAGCGGACAAGCGGGAGTAATAAGGGGCACAGATACGCAGTATTTT. Translated, it gives CASGQAGVIRGTDTQYF.

This clonotype was picked up many times. The rearrangement uses TRBV29-1 and TRBJ2-3, with TRBD1 identical over 9 bases. V dropped 7 bases and J dropped 4; count of bases not matched to a gene: 3. This CDR3 is built from 12 residues. Germline V gene data show CDR1 as SQVTM and CDR2 as ANQGSEA. The CDR3 loop reads CSARQGADTQYF. CDR3 DNA: TGCAGCGCCCGACAGGGGGCAGATACGCAGTATTTT.

This clonotype was seen a handful of times. The CDR3, as DNA: TGTGCCACCAGCAGAGGAGGCGGGATTTTCTCCTACGAGCAGTACTTC. Its translation: CATSRGGGIFSYEQYF. J is TRBJ2-7 and V is TRBV15; possible D gene TRBD2, 6 bases. Germline assignment: CDR1 LNHNV and CDR2 YYDKDF (reference sequence). The CDR3 covers 16 residues. V dropped 1 base and J dropped 0 bases, with 13 bases sitting between them.

The chain joins TRBV27 to TRBJ2-1, with D perhaps matching TRBD1 (5 bases). Trimming took off 6 bases at V and 7 bases at J, with 10 bases between the two ends. The CDR3 totals 12 residues. In germline, CDR1 is MNHEY, CDR2 SMNVEV (reference sequence). The CDR3 DNA reads as TGTGCCAGCAGGGGCAGGGCAAATGAGCAGTTCTTC. This gives the protein CASRGRANEQFF.

CDR3: CASSLALAYEQYF. The CDR3 DNA reads TGCGCCAGCAGCTTGGCCCTAGCCTACGAGCAGTACTTC. This sequence joins TRBV5-1 and TRBJ2-7; D gene ambiguous. From germline, CDR1 is SGHRS and CDR2 YFSETQ. The V and J ends lost 0 bases and 2 bases respectively, with 6 bases between them. This CDR3 is built from 13 residues.

This clonotype was counted ten times or more. This chain uses TRBV12-3 or TRBV12-4 with TRBJ1-1, with unresolved D. This CDR3 is 12 amino acids long. The V end was cut by 5 bases, the J end by 0 bases, with 4 bases between. The CDR3 sequence: CASSPMNTEAFF. The CDR3 coding sequence is TGTGCCAGCAGTCCGATGAACACTGAAGCTTTCTTT.

The sample holds a few counts of this clonotype. Here the CDR3 DNA reads TGCAGTGCTAGAAGGGACAGGGGAGCTTTCTTT. This gives the protein CSARRDRGAFF. The gene calls are TRBV20-1 and TRBJ1-1; 10 bases map to TRBD1. CDR1 DFQATT and CDR2 SNEGSKA come from the germline V gene (reference sequence). Unmatched junction bases numbered 1, after V lost 2 bases and J lost 10 bases. The CDR3 totals 11 residues.

This clonotype has more than one count but fewer than ten. The chain combines TRBV7-9 with TRBJ2-1; D remains unclear. Deletions cut 7 bases from V and 7 bases from J, with 11 bases between. The germline CDR1 and CDR2 sequences are SEHNR and FQNEAQ (reference sequence). The CDR3 totals 12 residues. The CDR3 DNA sequence: TGTGCCAGCACTGGGGTTAGAAATGAGCAGTTCTTC. It is translated as CASTGVRNEQFF.

With regard to this clonotype: A junction end diverges from the germline sequence, so it may reflect a read error. CDR3 nucleotide sequence: TGTGCTAGCAGCTTTCCGATACTTCCGGACGGGTACACAGATACGCAGTATTTT. It yields the protein CASSFPILPDGYTDTQYF. This chain uses TRBV7-7 with TRBJ2-3; D gene unclear. The CDR3 consists of 18 residues. CDR1 and CDR2 (germline): SSHAT, FNYEAQ (reference sequence).

The chain joins TRBV20-1 to TRBJ2-1; D call uncertain. CDR3 length: 12 residues. Germline CDR1 and CDR2: DFQATT and SNEGSKA (reference sequence). V was cut by 1 base and J by 3 bases, with 4 bases left in between. CDR3 sequence reads: CSARASYNEQFF. CDR3 DNA: TGCAGTGCTAGAGCTAGCTACAATGAGCAGTTCTTC.

This rearrangement joins TRBV27 to TRBJ1-6; TRBD1 agrees at 7 bases. Trimming at V came to 4 bases and at J to 7 bases, leaving 4 bases not matched to a gene. Germline V gives CDR1 MNHEY, CDR2 SMNVEV (reference sequence). The CDR3 length is 14 residues. In nucleotides, the CDR3 is TGTGCCAGCAGTTGGGACAGACAAAATTCACCCCTCCACTTT. Its protein product is CASSWDRQNSPLHF.

This chain uses TRBV11-2 with TRBJ2-1; the D gene is possibly TRBD2 (6 bases). Trimming pared 3 bases from V and 7 bases from J, leaving 19 bases between. This CDR3 region has 16 residues. The germline gives CDR1 SGHAT, CDR2 FQNNGV. The CDR3 spells CASSLVRDPVGNEQFF. The CDR3 bases are TGTGCCAGCAGCTTGGTGCGGGACCCTGTAGGGAATGAGCAGTTCTTC.

The V call is TRBV18, the J call TRBJ1-1; D possibly corresponds to TRBD1 (5 bases). The CDR3 is 16 amino acids. Between the trimmed V and J ends, which lost 6 bases and 4 bases, there was a span of 21 bases. Germline V gene data show CDR1 as KGHSH and CDR2 as LQKENI. CDR3 loop: CASSPTGAGGGTEAFF. The CDR3 coding sequence is TGTGCCAGCTCGCCCACCGGGGCCGGCGGGGGCACTGAAGCTTTCTTT.

This clonotype was picked up a small number of times. The CDR3, as DNA: TGCGCCAGCAGCCAAGGTTTGGGACAGGGGGTCAATGAGCAGTTCTTC. Protein: CASSQGLGQGVNEQFF. The V and J genes are TRBV4-3 and TRBJ2-1; 11 nucleotides match TRBD1. Germline values: CDR1 LGHNA, CDR2 YSLEER. Trimming took 1 base from V and 6 from J; bases not matched to a gene: 5. The CDR3 runs to 16 residues.

This clonotype occurred a few times. This chain connects TRBV5-1 to TRBJ2-6, with D possibly matching TRBD2 (5 bases). Trimming stripped 2 bases from V and 4 bases from J, with 10 bases between. Per the germline V gene, CDR1 is SGHRS and CDR2 is YFSETQ. This CDR3 spans 15 amino acids. The CDR3 region has the DNA TGCGCCAGCAGCTTAACGGGGTTAGGGGCCAACGTCCTGACTTTC. Translating it yields CASSLTGLGANVLTF.

There are a few counts of this clonotype. The chain employs TRBV6-5 and TRBJ2-2; no clear D gene. Between the trimmed V and J ends, which lost 2 bases and 4 bases, there was a span of 5 bases. In germline, CDR1 is MNHEY, CDR2 SVGAGI. CDR3 size: 13 residues. The CDR3 nucleotides read TGTGCCAGCAGTTACGGTGGCACCGGGGAGCTGTTTTTT. It encodes CASSYGGTGELFF.

Only a few counts were recorded for this clonotype. The chain carries TRBV20-1 and TRBJ2-3, with 7 positions matching TRBD1. V shed 0 bases and J 0 bases; nucleotides not matched to a gene: 6. This CDR3 comprises 16 residues. CDR1 DFQATT and CDR2 SNEGSKA come from the germline V gene (reference sequence). The CDR3: CSARDPRQGSTDTQYF. The CDR3 nucleotides read TGCAGTGCTAGAGATCCCCGACAGGGTAGCACAGATACGCAGTATTTT.

This clonotype turned up a few times. V usage is TRBV9 and J usage is TRBJ2-3; D possibly uses TRBD1 or TRBD2 (7 bases each). The CDR3 has 17 residues. Germline-derived CDR1 and CDR2 are SGDLS and YYNGEE. V was cut by 4 bases and J by 5 bases, with 23 bases left in between. The CDR3 loop reads CASSPRGGTDDVDTQYF. The CDR3 nucleotides are TGTGCCAGCAGCCCCAGGGGGGGGACTGACGATGTAGATACGCAGTATTTT.

This clonotype was seen more than once but under ten times. The V gene is TRBV29-1, the J gene TRBJ2-7; D not certain. The CDR3 has 15 residues. V was shortened by 4 bases and J by 0 bases, with 16 bases between the two germline ends. Germline V lookup: CDR1 SQVTM, CDR2 ANQGSEA. Written as DNA, the CDR3 is TGCAGCGTTGCCCGAGGCGCGGCACCCTCCTACGAGCAGTACTTC. Its translation: CSVARGAAPSYEQYF.

V and J are TRBV4-1 and TRBJ1-4; 9 bases agree with TRBD1. The V and J ends lost 2 bases and 0 bases, in that order; junction bases with no gene match: 7. This CDR3 region has 18 residues. Germline V gene sequence: CDR1 MGHRA, CDR2 YSYEKL. The CDR3: CASSQPRDRVTTNEKLFF. CDR3 DNA: TGCGCCAGCAGCCAACCAAGGGACAGGGTAACAACTAATGAAAAACTGTTTTTT.

The sample holds a few counts of this clonotype. The rearrangement joins TRBV4-2 to TRBJ2-3, with D maybe TRBD1 (6 bases). This CDR3 is built from 14 residues. Trimming removed 0 bases from V and 4 bases from J, with 8 bases in between. CDR1 is LGHNA and CDR2 is YNFKEQ in the germline V gene. The CDR3 DNA follows: TGTGCCAGCAGCCAAGATGGGGGCCCAGATACGCAGTATTTT. As protein: CASSQDGGPDTQYF.

There are a few counts of this clonotype. CDR3 nucleotide sequence: TGCGCCAGCAGCCCCACTGACCAAGAGACCCAGTACTTC. Translation: CASSPTDQETQYF. The genes are TRBV4-3 and TRBJ2-5; D not certain. With 4 bases removed from V and 0 bases from J, the gap between germline ends came to 6 bases. Germline assignment: CDR1 LGHNA and CDR2 YSLEER. The CDR3 consists of 13 residues.

This clonotype was counted at least ten times. The chain couples TRBV29-1 to TRBJ2-3; tentatively, D is TRBD2 (6 bases). V lost 4 bases, J lost 3 bases, and 11 bases lay in between. CDR1 is SQVTM, CDR2 ANQGSEA, per germline. The CDR3 sequence is 13 residues long. CDR3 in amino acids: CSVGAGQTDTQYF. The CDR3 bases are TGCAGCGTTGGAGCGGGCCAGACAGATACGCAGTATTTT.

This clonotype was seen a few times. The V and J genes are TRBV4-2 and TRBJ2-7; no reliable D call. Between the trimmed V and J ends, which lost 0 bases and 6 bases, there was a span of 15 bases. This CDR3 spans 15 amino acids. Germline CDR1 reads LGHNA; CDR2 reads YNFKEQ. The CDR3 DNA sequence: TGTGCCAGCAGCCAAGATAGCTCGGGTAGAGTCGAGCAGTACTTC. Translation gives CASSQDSSGRVEQYF.